Listed below are T cell receptor beta chains from one sample, sequenced in a study of identical twins. TCRdb re-derived calls from the 5' RACE reads in MiXCR, one entry per CDR3 protein. The sample yields hundreds of thousands of distinct CDR3 sequences, 5.5% to 7% seen once. This sample also appeared in a second study, on yellow fever vaccine responses in identical twins.

Sequencing was carried out using memory (CD45RO+) T cells sorted from blood. These TCRs come from a woman younger than 35 in good health. Each CDR3 is given with its conserved first and last residue. Fields, in order: J gene, V gene, clone size, D gene, CDR3 protein, CDR3 DNA. D genes are given only for firm matches. Expanded clones get a size class; other rows say once, few or many, or leave the size out.

J: TRBJ2-7; V: TRBV20-1; size: few; D: NA; CDR3: CSASLTSSSYEQYF; DNA: TGCAGTGCTAGTCTGACTAGTTCGTCCTACGAGCAGTACTTC
J: TRBJ1-2; V: TRBV7-9; size: NA; D: NA; CDR3: CASRRGDGSGYGYTF; DNA: TGTGCCAGCAGGCGCGGGGATGGGTCGGGGTATGGCTACACCTTC
J: TRBJ2-7; V: TRBV5-1; size: few; D: TRBD1; CDR3: CASSIGTAYEQYF; DNA: TGCGCCAGCAGCATAGGGACAGCCTACGAGCAGTACTTC
J: TRBJ2-1; V: TRBV6-1; size: NA; D: NA; CDR3: CASREAAPSYNEQFF; DNA: TGTGCCAGCAGGGAAGCGGCTCCCTCCTACAATGAGCAGTTCTTC
J: TRBJ1-5; V: TRBV28; size: many; D: TRBD1; CDR3: CASSTSGDRYSNQPQHF; DNA: TGTGCCAGCAGCACCTCTGGGGACAGATATAGCAATCAGCCCCAGCATTTT
J: TRBJ2-5; V: TRBV5-1; size: many; D: NA; CDR3: CASSLGFGQETQYF; DNA: TGCGCCAGCAGCTTGGGGTTCGGGCAAGAGACCCAGTACTTC
J: TRBJ1-1; V: TRBV12-3/TRBV12-4; size: many; D: NA; CDR3: CASSRDGLNTEAFF; DNA: TGTGCCAGCAGCCGAGACGGACTGAACACTGAAGCTTTCTTT
J: TRBJ1-1; V: TRBV3-1; size: NA; D: TRBD1; CDR3: CASSSGQGIEAFF; DNA: TGTGCCAGCAGCTCGGGACAGGGCATTGAAGCTTTCTTT
J: TRBJ2-3; V: TRBV20-1; size: many; D: TRBD2; CDR3: CSAKSGGLLDTQYF; DNA: TGCAGTGCGAAGAGCGGGGGGCTGTTAGATACGCAGTATTTT
J: TRBJ1-1; V: TRBV18; size: NA; D: NA; CDR3: CASSPARMNTEAFF; DNA: TGTGCCAGCTCACCAGCTCGGATGAACACTGAAGCTTTCTTT
J: TRBJ2-7; V: TRBV7-2; size: many; D: NA; CDR3: CASSLKGSREQYF; DNA: TGTGCCAGCAGCTTAAAGGGGTCGAGGGAGCAGTACTTC
J: TRBJ1-2; V: TRBV18; size: few; D: NA; CDR3: CASSPRRGTENYGYTF; DNA: TGTGCCAGCTCACCACGTCGGGGCACAGAGAACTATGGCTACACCTTC
J: TRBJ2-4; V: TRBV5-1; size: many; D: TRBD2; CDR3: CASSLSGGAKNIQYF; DNA: TGCGCCAGCAGCTTGAGCGGGGGGGCGAAAAACATTCAGTACTTC
J: TRBJ2-7; V: TRBV14; size: NA; D: NA; CDR3: CASSQEYTYEQYF; DNA: TGTGCCAGCAGCCAAGAGTACACCTACGAGCAGTACTTC
J: TRBJ2-7; V: TRBV5-1; size: many; D: NA; CDR3: CASSQGGAYEQYF; DNA: TGTGCCAGCAGCCAAGGTGGAGCCTACGAGCAGTACTTC
J: TRBJ1-6; V: TRBV3-1; size: few; D: NA; CDR3: CASSQGGSRPPLHF; DNA: TGTGCCAGCAGCCAAGGGGGGTCCAGGCCACCCCTCCACTTT
J: TRBJ2-5; V: TRBV3-1; size: NA; D: NA; CDR3: CASSQGRGIGETQYF; DNA: TGTGCCAGCAGCCAAGGTAGAGGGATTGGAGAGACCCAGTACTTC